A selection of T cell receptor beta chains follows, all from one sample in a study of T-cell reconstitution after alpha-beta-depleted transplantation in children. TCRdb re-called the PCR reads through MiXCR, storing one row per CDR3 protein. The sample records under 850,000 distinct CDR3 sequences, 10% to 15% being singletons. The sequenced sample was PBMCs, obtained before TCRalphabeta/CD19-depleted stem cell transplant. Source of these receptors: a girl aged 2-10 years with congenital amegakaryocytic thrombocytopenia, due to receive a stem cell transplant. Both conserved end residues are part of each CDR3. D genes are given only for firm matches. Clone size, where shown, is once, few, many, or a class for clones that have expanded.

CASSQRETKMYQETQYF TGTGCCAGCAGCCAGCGGGAGACAAAGATGTACCAAGAGACCCAGTACTTC TRBV3-1 few TRBD2 TRBJ2-5
CASRATGALYEQYF TGTGCCAGCAGGGCGACAGGTGCGCTCTACGAGCAGTACTTC TRBV12-3/TRBV12-4 NA NA TRBJ2-7
CSARASGIRYEQYF TGCAGTGCTAGAGCTAGCGGGATAAGGTACGAGCAGTACTTC TRBV20-1 NA TRBD2 TRBJ2-7
CASSLVQGSLNTEAFF TGTGCCAGCAGCTTAGTGCAGGGATCGTTGAACACTGAAGCTTTCTTT TRBV7-6 NA NA TRBJ1-1
CASRQGHTGELFF TGCGCCAGCAGACAGGGGCACACCGGGGAGCTGTTTTTT TRBV5-1 many TRBD1 TRBJ2-2
CASSFLEGTTSTDTQYF TGTGCCAGCAGCTTTTTGGAAGGGACAACTAGCACAGATACGCAGTATTTT TRBV7-8 many NA TRBJ2-3
CAIGDLGGREGPYEQYF TGTGCCATCGGGGACCTAGGAGGCCGGGAGGGCCCGTACGAGCAGTACTTC TRBV10-3 few TRBD2 TRBJ2-7
CASTARGRGFDEQFF TGTGCCAGCACCGCCCGGGGCAGGGGCTTCGATGAGCAGTTCTTC TRBV6-1 few NA TRBJ2-1
CSAFDRGILDEQFF TGCAGCGCCTTCGACAGGGGTATACTCGATGAGCAGTTCTTC TRBV29-1 many TRBD1 TRBJ2-1
CASRLPTDTQYF TGTGCCAGCAGATTACCCACAGATACGCAGTATTTT TRBV7-8 many NA TRBJ2-3
CSAYQATDEQFF TGCAGTGCTTACCAAGCCACGGATGAGCAGTTCTTC TRBV20-1 NA NA TRBJ2-1
CASSLRGKGGTEAFF TGCGCCAGCAGCTTACGGGGAAAGGGTGGCACTGAAGCTTTCTTT TRBV5-1 few NA TRBJ1-1
CASSDTGMGNTEAFF TGTGCCAGCAGCGACACAGGGATGGGGAACACTGAAGCTTTCTTT TRBV9 NA NA TRBJ1-1
CASSPADRAQPQHF TGTGCCAGTAGTCCAGCGGACAGGGCCCAGCCCCAGCATTTT TRBV19 many TRBD1 TRBJ1-5
CASSLLGDFALSYEQYF TGTGCCAGCAGCTTACTTGGGGACTTCGCCCTTTCCTACGAGCAGTACTTC TRBV7-8 many NA TRBJ2-7
CASSLAGRGNTIYF TGTGCCAGCAGCTTAGCAGGGAGGGGAAACACCATATATTTT TRBV7-2 NA NA TRBJ1-3
CSAREFAGGTYNEQFF TGCAGTGCTAGAGAATTTGCGGGAGGGACCTACAATGAGCAGTTCTTC TRBV20-1 many TRBD2 TRBJ2-1
CASSLGGGPLETQYF TGTGCCAGCAGCTTAGGGGGAGGACCCCTCGAGACCCAGTACTTC TRBV7-9 few NA TRBJ2-5
CSVDLKYF TGCAGCGTTGATCTCAAGTACTTC TRBV29-1 NA NA TRBJ2-5
CASSISRGTYEQYF TGTGCCAGCAGCATATCTCGGGGTACCTACGAGCAGTACTTC TRBV5-5 few NA TRBJ2-7
CASSQGTSGADTQYF TGTGCCAGCAGCCAGGGGACTAGCGGAGCAGATACGCAGTATTTT TRBV7-3 few TRBD2 TRBJ2-3
CASSLTGTMGYEQYF TGTGCCAGCAGCCTCACTGGGACTATGGGCTACGAGCAGTACTTC TRBV28 NA TRBD2 TRBJ2-7
CASSYSNPNTEAFF TGTGCCAGCAGTTACTCGAACCCGAACACTGAAGCTTTCTTT TRBV6-5 many NA TRBJ1-1
CSVVEGPIWYGYTF TGCAGCGTTGTGGAGGGGCCGATCTGGTATGGCTACACCTTC TRBV29-1 many NA TRBJ1-2
CSVVSGQETQYF TGCAGCGTTGTTTCTGGGCAGGAGACCCAGTACTTC TRBV29-1 many NA TRBJ2-5
CASSPPGRKEGGYTF TGTGCCAGCAGCCCGCCGGGACGGAAGGAAGGAGGCTACACCTTC TRBV4-2 many NA TRBJ1-2
CASSFIGGRGNEQFF TGCGCCAGCAGCTTCATCGGCGGGAGAGGAAATGAGCAGTTCTTC TRBV5-1 many TRBD2 TRBJ2-1
CASTTLGGGRMNTEAFF TGTGCCAGCACCACCTTGGGGGGGGGAAGGATGAACACTGAAGCTTTCTTT TRBV12-3/TRBV12-4 few NA TRBJ1-1
CASSLSRRGHEQFF TGCGCCAGCAGCCTCTCCCGACGGGGTCATGAGCAGTTCTTC TRBV5-1 few NA TRBJ2-1
CASRDTISSGSQETQYF TGTGCCAGCAGAGACACCATCAGCAGCGGGAGTCAAGAGACCCAGTACTTC TRBV6-1 many TRBD2 TRBJ2-5
CASSLGGQDTDTQYF TGCGCCAGCAGCTTGGGGGGACAGGACACAGATACGCAGTATTTT TRBV5-1 many TRBD1 TRBJ2-3
CASSTDTHTEAFF TGCGCCAGCAGCACCGACACCCACACTGAAGCTTTCTTT TRBV5-1 many NA TRBJ1-1
CAIREGQQIEQYF TGTGCCATCAGGGAGGGACAGCAAATCGAGCAGTACTTC TRBV10-3 many NA TRBJ2-7